This TCR beta chain was recovered during a study of cytomegalovirus exposure and HLA in healthy donors. Whole-study findings and limits: Indistinguishability led to the exclusion of some V segments, TRBV6-2 and TRBV6-3 included.

Amplification used 60 Vbeta primers and 13 Jbeta primers. Sequencing used immunoSEQ multiplex PCR; TCRdb keeps in-frame clones, though not all of them. The data contain 90,000 to 120,000 clones, around 72% of them singletons. This clone came up a few times. Its specificity is unknown. V lost 3 bases, J lost 8 bases, and 6 bases stayed unmatched. Germline values: CDR1 MNHEY, CDR2 SMNVEV (reference sequence). The CDR3 contains 15 residues. This receptor was taken from a male donor in good health and CMV-seropositive. This chain connects TRBV27 to TRBJ1-6, with 8 bases that match TRBD1. The sample taken for sequencing was PBMCs. The CDR3 sequence is CASSLWDRSHSPLHF. Written as DNA, the CDR3 is TGTGCCAGCAGTTTGTGGGACAGGAGCCATTCACCCCTCCACTTT.